Listed below are T cell receptor beta chains from one sample, sequenced in a study of blood T cell repertoires in COVID-19. The protocol was immunoSEQ multiplex PCR, while the TCRdb copy is restricted to in-frame clones and leaves out a portion. The sample lists under 250,000 clones; around 80% were seen once. The sample comprised peripheral blood. These receptors came from a woman aged 65 to 85 with acute or convalescent COVID-19. Each CDR3 is given with its conserved first and last residue. Each record gives: J gene, V gene, clone size, D gene, CDR3 protein, CDR3 DNA. A D gene is named only where the DNA matches it firmly. Not every row has a clone size; where given, it reads once, few, many or a size class.

TRBJ2-1,TRBV12-3/TRBV12-4,.,TRBD2,CASSFGEGREQFF,TGTGCCAGCAGTTTCGGGGAGGGGCGTGAGCAGTTCTTC
TRBJ1-5,TRBV5-5,.,.,CASSFMGAGQPQHF,TGTGCCAGCAGCTTTATGGGGGCCGGGCAGCCCCAGCATTTT
TRBJ1-4,TRBV5-8,.,TRBD1,CASSLGQGVGEKLFF,TGTGCCAGCAGCTTGGGTCAGGGGGTCGGTGAAAAACTGTTTTTT
TRBJ1-2,TRBV24-1,.,.,CATSDLQGRGYTF,TGTGCCACCAGTGATTTGCAGGGGCGAGGCTACACCTTC
TRBJ1-5,TRBV24-1,.,TRBD1,CATSDGTGSLRGNQPQHF,TGTGCCACCAGTGACGGGACAGGGAGCCTAAGGGGCAATCAGCCCCAGCATTTT
TRBJ2-5,TRBV6-1,.,.,CASSDIPSTGRSETQYF,TGTGCCAGCAGTGATATCCCCTCGACGGGTAGGTCGGAGACCCAGTACTTC
TRBJ1-1,TRBV7-2,.,.,CASSPPTKNTEAFF,TGTGCCAGCAGTCCACCGACAAAGAACACTGAAGCTTTCTTT
TRBJ1-5,TRBV18,few,.,CASSPERVSNQPQHF,TGTGCCAGCTCACCAGAGCGAGTTAGCAATCAGCCCCAGCATTTT
TRBJ2-4,TRBV29-1,.,TRBD1,CSVGTGVENIQYF,TGCAGCGTAGGGACAGGGGTTGAAAACATTCAGTACTTC
TRBJ2-7,TRBV2,.,.,CASSRDTYEQYF,TGTGCCAGCAGTCGGGACACCTACGAGCAGTACTTC
TRBJ2-1,TRBV29-1,.,TRBD2,CSVEGTSGNNEQFF,TGCAGCGTTGAAGGGACTAGCGGGAACAATGAGCAGTTCTTC
TRBJ2-3,TRBV19,.,.,CASSITGDFTDTQYF,TGTGCCAGTAGTATAACTGGCGACTTCACAGATACGCAGTATTTT
TRBJ1-2,TRBV19,.,.,CASSIDQGYGYGYTF,TGTGCCAGTAGTATAGATCAGGGTTACGGCTATGGCTACACCTTC
TRBJ2-2,TRBV29-1,.,TRBD2,CSVEGASGRAGTGELFF,TGCAGCGTTGAAGGGGCTAGCGGGAGGGCCGGCACCGGGGAGCTGTTTTTT
TRBJ2-1,TRBV24-1,.,TRBD2,CATSVSGSSWNEQFF,TGTGCCACCAGTGTAAGCGGGAGCTCTTGGAATGAGCAGTTCTTC
TRBJ1-2,TRBV28,few,.,CASSFGSYGYTF,TGTGCCAGCAGTTTCGGGTCATATGGCTACACCTTC
TRBJ2-3,TRBV18,.,.,CASSPEYGDTQYF,TGTGCCAGCTCACCAGAGTACGGAGATACGCAGTATTTT
TRBJ2-5,TRBV29-1,.,.,CSVEKGDETQYF,TGCAGCGTTGAAAAGGGAGACGAGACCCAGTACTTC
TRBJ2-5,TRBV27,.,.,CASSPGELGETQYF,TGTGCCAGCAGTCCAGGGGAGTTGGGGGAGACCCAGTACTTC
TRBJ2-3,TRBV5-1,.,TRBD2,CASRAGGLTDTQYF,TGCGCCAGCAGAGCGGGAGGTCTGACAGATACGCAGTATTTT
TRBJ1-5,TRBV2,.,TRBD1,CASSFDRGSNQPQHF,TGTGCCAGCAGTTTCGACAGGGGGAGCAATCAGCCCCAGCATTTT
TRBJ2-1,TRBV7-2,.,TRBD2,CASSLGASGSGNEQFF,TGTGCCAGCAGCTTAGGTGCTAGCGGGAGTGGGAATGAGCAGTTCTTC
TRBJ2-1,TRBV5-1,.,.,CASSLYVGTGYNEQFF,TGCGCCAGCAGCTTGTATGTCGGGACTGGCTACAATGAGCAGTTCTTC
TRBJ2-5,TRBV10-1,.,.,CASSPTGLKRETQYF,TGCGCCAGCAGTCCAACTGGACTGAAGAGGGAGACCCAGTACTTC
TRBJ1-1,TRBV28,few,TRBD1,CASSLRTGKNTEAFF,TGTGCCAGCAGTTTAAGGACAGGAAAGAACACTGAAGCTTTCTTT
TRBJ2-2,TRBV19,.,.,CASSMRGWSTGELFF,TGTGCCAGTAGTATGCGGGGTTGGTCCACCGGGGAGCTGTTTTTT
TRBJ2-7,TRBV5-1,.,TRBD1,CASSHTGTDYEQYF,TGCGCCAGCAGTCACACCGGGACAGACTACGAGCAGTACTTC
TRBJ1-3,TRBV18,.,TRBD1,CASSPRGPGNTIYF,TGTGCCAGCTCACCGAGGGGGCCGGGAAACACCATATATTTT
TRBJ2-5,TRBV11-3,once,TRBD2,CASSLRTSGRGQETQYF,TGTGCCAGCAGCTTAAGGACTAGCGGGAGGGGCCAAGAGACCCAGTACTTC
TRBJ1-2,TRBV7-2,few,.,CASSLGQGNSYGYTF,TGTGCCAGCAGCTTAGGGCAGGGAAATTCCTATGGCTACACCTTC
TRBJ1-4,TRBV15,few,.,CAITGNYNEKLFF,TGTGCCATCACCGGGAATTATAATGAAAAACTGTTTTTT
TRBJ2-5,TRBV10-2,.,.,CASRPGSQETQYF,TGCGCCAGCAGGCCGGGATCTCAAGAGACCCAGTACTTC
TRBJ1-6,TRBV27,.,.,CASSLGTYNSPLHF,TGTGCCAGCAGTCTCGGGACTTATAATTCACCCCTCCACTTT
TRBJ1-2,TRBV7-9,.,.,CASSLGRVANYGYTF,TGTGCCAGCAGCCTCGGCCGGGTAGCTAACTATGGCTACACCTTC
TRBJ2-7,TRBV10-3,.,TRBD1,CAIRGGQGRSYEQYF,TGTGCCATCAGAGGAGGACAGGGACGCTCCTACGAGCAGTACTTC
TRBJ2-1,TRBV5-1,.,TRBD1,CASSAGQGSYNEQFF,TGCGCCAGCAGCGCTGGACAGGGTAGCTACAATGAGCAGTTCTTC
TRBJ2-1,TRBV2,.,.,CASKEAAVYNEQFF,TGTGCCAGCAAGGAGGCGGCAGTTTACAATGAGCAGTTCTTC